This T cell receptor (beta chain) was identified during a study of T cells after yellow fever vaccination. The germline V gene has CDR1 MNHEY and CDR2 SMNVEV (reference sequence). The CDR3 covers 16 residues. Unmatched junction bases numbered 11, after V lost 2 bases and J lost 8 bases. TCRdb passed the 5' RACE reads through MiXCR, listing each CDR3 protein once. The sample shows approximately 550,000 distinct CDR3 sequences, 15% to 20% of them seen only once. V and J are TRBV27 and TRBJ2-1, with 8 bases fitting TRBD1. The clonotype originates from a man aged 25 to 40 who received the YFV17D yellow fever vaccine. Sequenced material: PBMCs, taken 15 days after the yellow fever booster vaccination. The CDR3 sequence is CASSLPWTGQSDEQFF. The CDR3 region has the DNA TGTGCCAGCAGTTTACCCTGGACAGGGCAGAGTGATGAGCAGTTCTTC.